The 28 T cell receptor beta chains presented below share a single source sample, sequenced in a study of T cell repertoires in cytomegalovirus infection. MiXCR, run by TCRdb on the reads, gives a single entry per CDR3 protein. The table shows 250,000 or so distinct CDR3 sequences, with 15% to 20% occurring only once. Material: CD8+ T cells from PBMCs. The source of these receptors is a human donor in good health (CMV status not recorded). Some clones in this sample may be carry-over from other donors' samples.

At least ten counts were recorded for this clonotype. The chain has TRBV7-9 and TRBJ2-7, with 8 bases that match TRBD2. V lost 5 bases and J lost 2; bases outside the gene matches: 11. CDR3 size: 16 residues. The V gene's germline CDR1 is SEHNR and CDR2 FQNEAQ (reference sequence). CDR3 region: CASSPGRGLPPYEQYF. The CDR3 DNA reads as TGTGCCAGCAGCCCCGGGAGGGGACTCCCACCCTACGAGCAGTACTTC.

This chain joins TRBV29-1 and TRBJ2-1; D is undetermined. The CDR3 contains 12 residues. CDR1 is SQVTM, CDR2 ANQGSEA, per germline. The V end lost 3 bases, the J end lost 4 bases, and 7 bases lay between the germline ends. CDR3 nucleotide sequence: TGCAGCGTTGACCCAGAATACAATGAGCAGTTCTTC. Translation gives CSVDPEYNEQFF.

This clonotype has more than one count but fewer than ten. The rearrangement uses TRBV6-6 and TRBJ1-1, with D unresolved. Germline V gives CDR1 MNHNY, CDR2 SVGAGI (reference sequence). The CDR3 sequence is 12 residues long. V was trimmed by 2 bases and J by 4 bases, leaving 5 bases between them. The CDR3 nucleotides read TGTGCCAGCAGTTACCTGGGCACTGAAGCTTTCTTT. Amino acids: CASSYLGTEAFF.

This clonotype has more than one count but fewer than ten. The J gene is TRBJ2-3, the V gene TRBV6-6; D is unresolved. The CDR3 is 15 amino acids. The V and J ends lost 2 bases and 3 bases respectively, with 12 bases between them. Per the germline V gene, CDR1 is MNHNY and CDR2 is SVGAGI (reference sequence). The chain's CDR3 is CASSYGEPGTDTQYF. Here the CDR3 DNA reads TGTGCCAGCAGTTACGGAGAACCTGGGACAGATACGCAGTATTTT.

This clonotype was seen a handful of times. The genes are TRBV6-4 and TRBJ2-3; TRBD1 might be the D (6 bases). Trimming stripped 2 bases from V and 8 bases from J, with 14 bases between. Per germline, CDR1 MRHNA and CDR2 SNTAGT. This CDR3 has 14 amino acids. The DNA of the CDR3 is TGTGCCAGCAGTGACACAGGGCCCACGGGTACGCAGTATTTT. Encoded protein: CASSDTGPTGTQYF.

This clonotype was detected a few times. The rearrangement joins TRBV27 to TRBJ2-1, with 11 bases lining up with TRBD2. The V segment lost 5 bases and the J segment 12 bases; nucleotides outside the gene matches: 9. Germline V CDR1 and CDR2: MNHEY, SMNVEV (reference sequence). The CDR3 has 14 amino acids. The chain's CDR3 is CASSLSGGAGGQFF. Written as DNA, the CDR3 is TGTGCCAGCAGTCTTAGCGGGGGGGCCGGTGGGCAGTTCTTC.

Many counts were recorded for this clonotype. V gene TRBV5-5 combines with J gene TRBJ2-7; 9 bases are a match to TRBD2. Trimming cost V 0 bases and J 0 bases; bases outside gene matches: 1. The CDR3 has 15 amino acids. Germline values: CDR1 SGHKS, CDR2 YYEKEE (reference sequence). CDR3 region: CASSLGAGGSYEQYF. In DNA form, the CDR3 reads TGTGCCAGCAGCTTGGGAGCGGGGGGCTCCTACGAGCAGTACTTC.

This clonotype occurred many times. This chain links TRBV11-2 with TRBJ2-3; 8 nucleotides align to TRBD2. CDR1 SGHAT and CDR2 FQNNGV come from the germline V gene. This CDR3 has 17 amino acids. The trim removed 5 bases at V and 5 bases at J, leaving 15 bases unmatched. In DNA form, the CDR3 reads TGTGCCAGCAGCCTCCCCCGAGCTAGCGGGCTCAAAGATACGCAGTATTTT. Translated: CASSLPRASGLKDTQYF.

This clonotype was detected only a few times. The chain combines TRBV5-1 with TRBJ1-5, with 8 bases fitting TRBD1. CDR3 length: 16 amino acids. V lost 4 bases, J lost 5 bases, and 11 bases stayed unmatched. In germline, CDR1 is SGHRS, CDR2 YFSETQ. Written as DNA, the CDR3 is TGCGCCAGCAGCCCCTGGCCGGACAGGGTCGATCAGCCCCAGCATTTT. It specifies CASSPWPDRVDQPQHF.

The chain couples TRBV7-9 to TRBJ2-7; 9 bases match TRBD1. Germline V gives CDR1 SEHNR, CDR2 FQNEAQ (reference sequence). The junction had 24 bases not matched to a gene; V was cut back by 4 bases and J by 5 bases. The CDR3 totals 20 residues. The CDR3 nucleotides are TGTGCCAGCAGCTGGTCTCTGGAGACCAGAGACGGGACAGGGCCCCACGAGCAGTACTTC. Translation gives CASSWSLETRDGTGPHEQYF.

The chain is built from TRBV28 and TRBJ2-1; maybe TRBD1 (5 bases). This CDR3 has 13 amino acids. V was cut by 4 bases and J by 10 bases, with 14 bases left in between. CDR1 and CDR2 from the germline V gene are MDHEN and SYDVKM. The CDR3 DNA follows: TGTGCCAGCAGTTCCCCCGGACATTGGGAGCAGTTCTTC. Its translation is CASSSPGHWEQFF.

V gene TRBV28 combines with J gene TRBJ1-6, with 9 bases identical to TRBD1. The CDR3 runs to 13 residues. Germline CDR1 is MDHEN and CDR2 is SYDVKM. Germline trimming cut 5 bases from V and 10 bases from J; bases unmatched to any gene: 3. The CDR3 spells CASSGGQGSPLHF. As DNA, the CDR3 is TGTGCCAGCAGTGGGGGACAGGGATCACCCCTCCACTTT. The entire variable domain, with the rest obtained from reference TRBV28 and TRBJ1-6, is as follows: DVKVTQSSRYLVKRTGEKVFLECVQDMDHENMFWYRQDPGLGLRLIYFSYDVKMKEKGDIPEGYSVSREKKERFSLILESASTNQTSMYLCASSGGQGSPLHFGNGTRLTVT.

This clonotype was found a few times. V is TRBV12-3 or TRBV12-4 and J is TRBJ2-1, with 10 nucleotides matching TRBD1. This CDR3 spans 15 amino acids. After removal of 7 bases from V and 3 bases from J, the junction contained 6 bases not matched to a gene. The chain's CDR3 is CASTEGQGNYNEQFF. CDR3 bases: TGTGCCAGCACCGAGGGACAGGGGAACTACAATGAGCAGTTCTTC.

This clonotype was observed a handful of times. V is TRBV29-1 and J is TRBJ1-1; TRBD1 agrees at 7 bases. V shed 6 bases and J 1 base; nucleotides not matched to a gene: 5. The CDR3 is made up of 13 amino acids. CDR1 SQVTM and CDR2 ANQGSEA come from the germline V gene. The CDR3 is CSVLRGSNTEAFF. CDR3 in DNA: TGCAGCGTACTCAGGGGGTCGAACACTGAAGCTTTCTTT.

Concerning this clonotype itself: Since a much larger clone is just one base distant, this may be a read error. The chain employs TRBV28 and TRBJ2-5; D might be TRBD1 (5 bases). The CDR3 is 17 residues long. CDR1 MDHEN and CDR2 SYDVKM come from the germline V gene. The V end lost 8 bases, the J end lost 3 bases, and 25 bases lay between the germline ends. The CDR3 DNA follows: TGTGCCAGCTCCCTGAGCGCCTTGACAGACACTGAAGAGACCCAGTACTTC. Its protein is CASSLSALTDTEETQYF.

This clonotype was seen a few times. This rearrangement joins TRBV28 to TRBJ2-5; tentatively, D is TRBD2 (5 bases). CDR3 length equals 17 residues. The ends were cut back, 1 base at V and 2 bases at J, with 17 bases in the middle. The germline V gene has CDR1 MDHEN and CDR2 SYDVKM. CDR3: CASSLFGQEETQETQYF. Written as DNA, the CDR3 is TGTGCCAGCAGTTTATTCGGGCAGGAGGAAACACAAGAGACCCAGTACTTC.

At least ten counts were recorded for this clonotype. The chain joins TRBV20-1 to TRBJ2-7; possibly TRBD1 for D (6 bases). Trimming took off 2 bases at V and 3 bases at J, with 17 bases between the two ends. Germline V lookup: CDR1 DFQATT, CDR2 SNEGSKA (reference sequence). The CDR3 has 15 residues. CDR3 residues: CSARSPRDNLYEQYF. DNA of the CDR3: TGCAGTGCTAGATCTCCACGGGACAACCTCTACGAGCAGTACTTC.

The V gene is TRBV2, the J gene TRBJ2-3; unclear D gene. Trimming took 4 bases from V and 2 from J, leaving 7 bases between them. The CDR3 contains 13 residues. Germline CDR1 SNHLY, CDR2 FYNNEI. The CDR3 DNA reads as TGTGCCAGCAGTGGACATCTCACAGATACGCAGTATTTT. It specifies CASSGHLTDTQYF.

A few counts support this clonotype. The chain uses TRBV5-6 and TRBJ1-2, with TRBD1 identical over 7 bases. The ends lost 4 bases at V and 4 bases at J; junction bases unmatched: 7. The CDR3 length is 14 residues. Germline V gene sequence: CDR1 SGHDT, CDR2 YYEEEE. This chain's CDR3 is CASSPRTGPYGYTF. The CDR3 coding sequence is TGTGCCAGCAGCCCGCGGACAGGACCCTATGGCTACACCTTC.

The J gene is TRBJ1-2, the V gene TRBV29-1, with TRBD1 matching over 8 bases. CDR3 length: 15 residues. Germline lookup yields CDR1 SQVTM and CDR2 ANQGSEA. After removal of 1 base from V and 7 bases from J, the junction contained 11 bases not matched to a gene. The CDR3 spells CSVEADRAGSGGYTF. The CDR3, as DNA: TGCAGCGTTGAAGCGGACAGGGCTGGAAGTGGTGGCTACACCTTC. The full variable domain, its missing parts supplied by reference TRBV29-1 and TRBJ1-2, is SAVISQKPSRDICQRGTSLTIQCQVDSQVTMMFWYRQQPGQSLTLIATANQGSEATYESGFVIDKFPISRPNLTFSTLTVSNMSPEDSSIYLCSVEADRAGSGGYTFGSGTRLTVV.

This clonotype turned up a few times. The chain employs TRBV7-9 and TRBJ2-7, with D possibly being TRBD2 (6 bases). This CDR3 is 15 amino acids long. Trimming cost V 5 bases and J 6 bases, with 20 bases left between them. Per germline, CDR1 SEHNR and CDR2 FQNEAQ (reference sequence). The CDR3 loop reads CASSRPGGLLSEQYF. The CDR3 region has the DNA TGTGCCAGCAGCCGACCCGGGGGTTTATTAAGCGAGCAGTACTTC.

The chain recombines TRBV4-1 with TRBJ2-3; D uncertain. CDR1 and CDR2 from the germline V gene are MGHRA and YSYEKL. This CDR3 comprises 15 residues. The ends were cut back, 0 bases at V and 3 bases at J, with 10 bases in the middle. The CDR3 spells CASSQEGRVTDTQYF. DNA of the CDR3: TGCGCCAGCAGCCAAGAAGGCCGGGTAACAGATACGCAGTATTTT.

At least ten counts were recorded for this clonotype. The gene calls are TRBV27 and TRBJ2-1, with D uncertain. Germline CDR1 and CDR2: MNHEY and SMNVEV (reference sequence). Trimming stripped 4 bases from V and 1 base from J, with 8 bases between. The CDR3 has 14 amino acids. CDR3 residues: CASSSRLSYNEQFF. The CDR3 DNA reads TGTGCCAGCAGTTCACGTTTGTCCTACAATGAGCAGTTCTTC.

V usage is TRBV12-3 or TRBV12-4 and J usage is TRBJ2-1; tentative D call: TRBD2 (6 bases). V lost 5 bases and J 4 bases, leaving 21 bases between the germline ends. The CDR3 loop spans 17 amino acids. The CDR3 DNA is TGTGCCAGCAGTATGGGGACCCCGGGTCGGGGGTACAATGAGCAGTTCTTC. As protein: CASSMGTPGRGYNEQFF.

The chain employs TRBV20-1 and TRBJ2-7, with TRBD2 matching 12 bases. V lost 8 bases and J lost 3; bases outside the gene matches: 5. The germline CDR1 and CDR2 sequences are DFQATT and SNEGSKA (reference sequence). This CDR3 has 13 residues. The CDR3 is CSTPSGGVYEQYF. CDR3 coding DNA: TGCAGTACCCCTAGCGGGGGGGTCTACGAGCAGTACTTC.

The rearrangement joins TRBV29-1 to TRBJ1-2; 9 nucleotides agree with TRBD1. The CDR3 runs 18 residues. V lost 0 bases to trimming and J lost 0 bases; unmatched junction nucleotides: 11. CDR1 is SQVTM, CDR2 ANQGSEA, per germline. This CDR3 is CSVEDRTGENSANYGYTF. CDR3 in DNA: TGCAGCGTTGAAGACCGGACAGGGGAGAATTCAGCTAACTATGGCTACACCTTC.

This clonotype has at least ten counts. The chain is built from TRBV7-8 and TRBJ2-5, with D perhaps matching TRBD2 (6 bases). V lost 0 bases and J 4 bases, leaving 18 bases between the germline ends. The CDR3 is 17 amino acids. CDR1 is SGHVS, CDR2 FQNEAQ, per germline. The CDR3 nucleotides read TGTGCCAGCAGCTTAGCGCCCAGGCGGGGCAGCCTAGAGACCCAGTACTTC. It is translated as CASSLAPRRGSLETQYF.

This clonotype was picked up many times. This sequence joins TRBV7-9 and TRBJ2-2; D remains unclear. The germline V gene has CDR1 SEHNR and CDR2 FQNEAQ (reference sequence). V lost 4 bases and J 6 bases, leaving 6 bases between the germline ends. This CDR3 is built from 12 residues. Written as DNA, the CDR3 is TGTGCCAGCAGCTCCTTCCCCGGGGAGCTGTTTTTT. Its protein product is CASSSFPGELFF.